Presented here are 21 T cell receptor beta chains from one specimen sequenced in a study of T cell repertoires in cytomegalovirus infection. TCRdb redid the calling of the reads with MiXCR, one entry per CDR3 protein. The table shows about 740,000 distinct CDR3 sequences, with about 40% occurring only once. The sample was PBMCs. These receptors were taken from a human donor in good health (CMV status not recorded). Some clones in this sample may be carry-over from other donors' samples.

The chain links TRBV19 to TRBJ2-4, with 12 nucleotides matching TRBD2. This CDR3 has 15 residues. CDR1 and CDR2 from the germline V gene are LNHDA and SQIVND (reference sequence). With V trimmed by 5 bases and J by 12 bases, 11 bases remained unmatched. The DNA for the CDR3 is TGTGCCAGTAGTGGAGCTAGCGGGAGGGCCAATCCTCAGTACTTC. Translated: CASSGASGRANPQYF.

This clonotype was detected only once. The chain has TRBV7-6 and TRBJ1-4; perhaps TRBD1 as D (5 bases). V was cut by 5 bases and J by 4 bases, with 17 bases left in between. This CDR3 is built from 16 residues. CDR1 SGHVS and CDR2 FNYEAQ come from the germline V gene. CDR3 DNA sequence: TGTGCCAGCAGCCTCACAACCAGGGATATTAATGAAAAACTGTTTTTT. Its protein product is CASSLTTRDINEKLFF.

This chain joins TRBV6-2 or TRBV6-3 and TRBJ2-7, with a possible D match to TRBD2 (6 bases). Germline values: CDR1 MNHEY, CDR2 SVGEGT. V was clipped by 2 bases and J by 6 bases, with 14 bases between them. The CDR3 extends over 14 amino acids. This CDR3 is CASSYAVSGGEQYF. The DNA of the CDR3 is TGTGCCAGCAGTTACGCAGTCTCCGGGGGCGAGCAGTACTTC.

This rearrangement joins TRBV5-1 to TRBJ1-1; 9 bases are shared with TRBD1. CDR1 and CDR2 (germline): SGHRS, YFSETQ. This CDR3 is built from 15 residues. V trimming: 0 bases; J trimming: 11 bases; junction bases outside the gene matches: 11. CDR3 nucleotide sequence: TGCGCCAGCAGCTTGGCGACCCAAAACACAGGGGGCGCTTTCTTT. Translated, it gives CASSLATQNTGGAFF.

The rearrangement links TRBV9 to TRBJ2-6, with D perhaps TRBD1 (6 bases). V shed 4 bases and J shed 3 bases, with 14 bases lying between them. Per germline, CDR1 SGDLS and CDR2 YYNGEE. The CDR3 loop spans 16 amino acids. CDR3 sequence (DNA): TGTGCCAGCAGCACTCCAGGGGTCGGTGGGGCCAACGTCCTGACTTTC. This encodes CASSTPGVGGANVLTF.

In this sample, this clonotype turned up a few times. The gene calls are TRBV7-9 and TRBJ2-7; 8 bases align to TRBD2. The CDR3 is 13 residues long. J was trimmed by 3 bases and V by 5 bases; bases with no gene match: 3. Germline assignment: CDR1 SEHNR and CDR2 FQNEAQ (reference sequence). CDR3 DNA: TGTGCCAGCAGCGAACTAGCGGTCTACGAGCAGTACTTC. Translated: CASSELAVYEQYF.

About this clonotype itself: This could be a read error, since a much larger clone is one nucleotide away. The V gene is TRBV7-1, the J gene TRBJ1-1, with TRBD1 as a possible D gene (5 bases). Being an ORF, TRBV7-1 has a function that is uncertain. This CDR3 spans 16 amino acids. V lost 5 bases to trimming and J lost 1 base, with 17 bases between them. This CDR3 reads CASSTGRVIRNTEAFF. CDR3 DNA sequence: TGTGCCAGCAGCACGGGCAGGGTGATCAGGAACACTGAAGCTTTCTTT.

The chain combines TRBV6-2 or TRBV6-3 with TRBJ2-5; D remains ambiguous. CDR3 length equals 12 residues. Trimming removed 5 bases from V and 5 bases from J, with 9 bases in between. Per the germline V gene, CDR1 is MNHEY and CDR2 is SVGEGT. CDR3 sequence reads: CASSDPKETQYF. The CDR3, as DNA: TGTGCCAGCAGTGACCCCAAGGAGACCCAGTACTTC.

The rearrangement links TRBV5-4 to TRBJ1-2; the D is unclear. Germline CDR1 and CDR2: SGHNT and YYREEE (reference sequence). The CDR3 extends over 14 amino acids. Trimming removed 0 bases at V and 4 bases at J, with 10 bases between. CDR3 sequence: CASSLGIAAYGYTF. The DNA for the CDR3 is TGTGCCAGCAGCTTGGGAATCGCAGCCTATGGCTACACCTTC.

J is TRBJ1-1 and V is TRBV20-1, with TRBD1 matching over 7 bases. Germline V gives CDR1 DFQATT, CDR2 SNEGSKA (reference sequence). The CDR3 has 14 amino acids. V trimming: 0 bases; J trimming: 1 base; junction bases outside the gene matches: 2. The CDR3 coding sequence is TGCAGTGCTAGAGATGGGACAGAGAACACTGAAGCTTTCTTT. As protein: CSARDGTENTEAFF.

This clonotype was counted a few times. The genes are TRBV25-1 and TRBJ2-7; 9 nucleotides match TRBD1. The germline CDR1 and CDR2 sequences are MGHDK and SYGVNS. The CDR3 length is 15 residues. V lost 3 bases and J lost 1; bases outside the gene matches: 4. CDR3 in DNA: TGTGCCAGCAGTGATGTCGGGACAGGGTCCTACGAGCAGTACTTC. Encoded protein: CASSDVGTGSYEQYF.

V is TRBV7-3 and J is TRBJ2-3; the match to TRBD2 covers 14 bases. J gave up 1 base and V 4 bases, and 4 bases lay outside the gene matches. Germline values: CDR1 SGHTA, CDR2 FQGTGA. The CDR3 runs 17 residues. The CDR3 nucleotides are TGTGCCAGCAGCTCAAGACTAGCGGGGGGGCGCACAGATACGCAGTATTTT. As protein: CASSSRLAGGRTDTQYF.

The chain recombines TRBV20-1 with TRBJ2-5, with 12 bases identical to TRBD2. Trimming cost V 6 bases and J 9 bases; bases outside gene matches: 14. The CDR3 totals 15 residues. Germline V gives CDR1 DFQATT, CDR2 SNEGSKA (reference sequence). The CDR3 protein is CSAKGLAGVLGAQYF. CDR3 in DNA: TGCAGTGCCAAGGGACTAGCGGGTGTCCTGGGGGCCCAGTACTTC.

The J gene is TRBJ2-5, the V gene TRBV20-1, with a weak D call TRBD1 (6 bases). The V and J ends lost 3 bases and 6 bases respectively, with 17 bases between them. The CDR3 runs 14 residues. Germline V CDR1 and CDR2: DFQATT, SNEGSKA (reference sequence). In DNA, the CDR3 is TGCAGTGCTAGCGTCCAACAGGGTCCAAAGACCCAGTACTTC. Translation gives CSASVQQGPKTQYF.

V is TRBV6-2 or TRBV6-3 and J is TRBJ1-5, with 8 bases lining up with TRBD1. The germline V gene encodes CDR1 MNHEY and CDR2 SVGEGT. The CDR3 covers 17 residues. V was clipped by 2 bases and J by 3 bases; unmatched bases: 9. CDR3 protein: CASSYTYRGVINQPQHF. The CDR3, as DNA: TGTGCCAGCAGTTACACTTACAGGGGGGTGATCAATCAGCCCCAGCATTTT.

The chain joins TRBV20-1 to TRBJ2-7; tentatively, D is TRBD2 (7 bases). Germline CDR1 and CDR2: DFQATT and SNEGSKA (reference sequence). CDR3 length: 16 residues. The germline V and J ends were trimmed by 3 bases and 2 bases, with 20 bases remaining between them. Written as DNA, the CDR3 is TGCAGTGCTAGCAAAAGAGGGGGGAGGGCGGCCTACGAGCAGTACTTC. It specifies CSASKRGGRAAYEQYF.

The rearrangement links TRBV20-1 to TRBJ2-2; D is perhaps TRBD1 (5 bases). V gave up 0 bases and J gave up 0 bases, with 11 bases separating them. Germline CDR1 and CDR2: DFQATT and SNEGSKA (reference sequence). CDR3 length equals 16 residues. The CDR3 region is CSARDRDRSNTGELFF. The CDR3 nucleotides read TGCAGTGCTAGAGATCGCGACAGATCGAACACCGGGGAGCTGTTTTTT.

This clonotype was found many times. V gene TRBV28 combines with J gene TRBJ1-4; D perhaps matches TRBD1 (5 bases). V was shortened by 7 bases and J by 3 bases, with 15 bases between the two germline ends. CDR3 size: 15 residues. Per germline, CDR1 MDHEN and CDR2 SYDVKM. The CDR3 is CASTSRGKSNEKLFF. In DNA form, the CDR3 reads TGTGCCAGCACCTCGCGGGGGAAGTCTAATGAAAAACTGTTTTTT.

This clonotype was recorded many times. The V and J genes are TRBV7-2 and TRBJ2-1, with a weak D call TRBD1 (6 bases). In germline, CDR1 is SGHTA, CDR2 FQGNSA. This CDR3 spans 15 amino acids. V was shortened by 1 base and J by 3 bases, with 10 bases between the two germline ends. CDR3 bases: TGTGCCAGCAGCTTAGACAGGGAACTCTACAATGAGCAGTTCTTC. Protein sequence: CASSLDRELYNEQFF.

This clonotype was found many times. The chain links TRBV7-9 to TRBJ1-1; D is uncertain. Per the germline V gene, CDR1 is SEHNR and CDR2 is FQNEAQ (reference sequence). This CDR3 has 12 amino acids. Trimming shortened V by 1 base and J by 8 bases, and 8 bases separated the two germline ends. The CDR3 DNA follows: TGTGCCAGCAGCTTAGAATCAGCAGAAGCTTTCTTT. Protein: CASSLESAEAFF.

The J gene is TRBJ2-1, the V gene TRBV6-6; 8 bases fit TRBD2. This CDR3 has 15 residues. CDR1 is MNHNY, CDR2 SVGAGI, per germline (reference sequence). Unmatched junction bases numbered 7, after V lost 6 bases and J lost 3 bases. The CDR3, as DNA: TGTGCCAGCAGCATCATAGCGGGGAACTACAATGAGCAGTTCTTC. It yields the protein CASSIIAGNYNEQFF.